The sequence of this T cell receptor (beta chain) was determined in a study of OX40 agonist ivuxolimab in advanced cancers. As regards this clone: Its antigen is not identified.

The CDR3 length is 15 residues. From germline, CDR1 is ENHRY and CDR2 SYGVKD. J gave up 4 bases and V 10 bases, and 14 bases lay outside the gene matches. Measured with immunoSEQ multiplex PCR; TCRdb has only the in-frame clones, and not every one. The sample has about 50,000 clones; roughly three quarters are singletons. Study-wide findings and caveats: Antigen targets of the expanded peripheral T cells went undetermined.

The receptor was isolated from an adult with an advanced solid tumor such as melanoma, head and neck, liver or kidney cancer. The V and J genes are TRBV10-3 and TRBJ2-7, with 9 positions matching TRBD2. Sample: CD4+ or CD8+ T cells sorted from blood, taken in a trial of the OX40 agonist ivuxolimab. CDR3 DNA sequence: TGTGCCAGCGTCCGGGAAAGCGGGGGGCAATACGAGCAGTACTTC. Translating gives CASVRESGGQYEQYF.